Below are 10 T cell receptor beta chains sequenced from a single sample in a study of blood T cell repertoires in COVID-19. Method: immunoSEQ multiplex PCR; TCRdb's copy keeps in-frame clones and lacks some. The data show tens of thousands of clones, about four fifths seen once. Sequencing was performed on peripheral blood. The source of these receptors is a woman in her 70s with acute or convalescent COVID-19.

The chain's CDR3 is CASSEQAITEAFF. CDR3 DNA: TGTGCCAGCAGTGAACAGGCGATCACTGAAGCTTTCTTT. This sequence joins TRBV28 and TRBJ1-1, with D perhaps TRBD1 (5 bases). This CDR3 is 13 amino acids long. With 5 bases removed from V and 4 bases from J, the gap between germline ends came to 11 bases. CDR1 and CDR2 from the germline V gene are MDHEN and SYDVKM.

V usage is TRBV21-1 and J usage is TRBJ1-3; the DNA was not used to check the table's D call, TRBD1. TRBV21-1 is deemed a pseudogene. CDR3 length: 15 amino acids. The CDR3 region is CASSKGNRGGNTIYF. The CDR3 region has the DNA TGTGCCAGCAGCAAAGGGAACAGGGGAGGAAACACCATATATTTT.

The chain recombines TRBV6-1 with TRBJ2-6; no definite D call. Per germline, CDR1 MNHNS and CDR2 SASEGT. V was shortened by 1 base and J by 0 bases, with 4 bases between the two germline ends. The length of the CDR3 is 15 residues. The CDR3 DNA reads as TGTGCCAGCAGTGAAGACAGCTCTGGGGCCAACGTCCTGACTTTC. Translation: CASSEDSSGANVLTF.

The chain employs TRBV5-1 and TRBJ1-1; D is perhaps TRBD1 (5 bases). Looked up from germline, CDR1 is SGHRS and CDR2 is YFSETQ. With 3 bases removed from V and 2 bases from J, the gap between germline ends came to 11 bases. The CDR3 is 14 residues long. Here the CDR3 DNA reads TGCGCCAGCAGCTCCGGAGGGGTAAACACTGAAGCTTTCTTT. This sequence encodes CASSSGGVNTEAFF.

This sequence joins TRBV11-2 and TRBJ2-5; TRBD1 matches at 8 bases. The CDR3 is 15 amino acids. Losses at the gene ends were 2 bases for V and 5 bases for J; bases not matched to a gene: 7. CDR1 SGHAT and CDR2 FQNNGV come from the germline V gene. The CDR3 spells CASSLNDRGGETQYF. The CDR3 DNA reads as TGTGCCAGCAGCTTAAATGACAGGGGCGGTGAGACCCAGTACTTC.

The V gene is TRBV10-3, the J gene TRBJ1-3; perhaps TRBD1 as D (5 bases). Germline V gene data show CDR1 as ENHRY and CDR2 as SYGVKD. There are 14 residues in the CDR3. With 5 bases removed from V and 4 bases from J, the gap between germline ends came to 12 bases. The CDR3 coding sequence is TGTGCCATCAGTACCCAGGGCTTGGGAAACACCATATATTTT. As protein: CAISTQGLGNTIYF.

The chain carries TRBV6-2 or TRBV6-3 and TRBJ2-1, with 7 nucleotides matching TRBD2. Losses at the gene ends were 4 bases for V and 9 bases for J; bases not matched to a gene: 12. This CDR3 contains 15 residues. Germline values: CDR1 MNHEY, CDR2 SVGEGT. The CDR3 sequence is CASSSSSGDLGEQFF. The CDR3 DNA reads as TGTGCCAGCAGTTCGTCCAGCGGGGATTTAGGTGAGCAGTTCTTC.

The chain combines TRBV27 with TRBJ2-1; 7 bases fit TRBD1. The CDR3 loop spans 16 amino acids. Germline V gene sequence: CDR1 MNHEY, CDR2 SMNVEV (reference sequence). After removal of 3 bases from V and 7 bases from J, the junction contained 12 bases not matched to a gene. The CDR3: CASSFYSRGLGNEQFF. CDR3 DNA sequence: TGTGCCAGCAGTTTCTATAGTAGGGGGCTTGGTAATGAGCAGTTCTTC.

This clone was found once. This chain joins TRBV7-7 and TRBJ2-5; 13 bases map to TRBD2. This CDR3 is built from 16 residues. In germline, CDR1 is SSHAT, CDR2 FNYEAQ (reference sequence). V shed 5 bases, J shed 2 bases, and the junction held 5 bases outside the gene matches. The CDR3 DNA sequence: TGTGCCAGCAGCCCACTAGCGGGGGGGAAACAAGAGACCCAGTACTTC. It encodes CASSPLAGGKQETQYF.

The V gene is TRBV29-1, the J gene TRBJ1-5; perhaps TRBD1 as D (6 bases). The CDR3 loop spans 15 amino acids. Trimming removed 6 bases at V and 3 bases at J, with 18 bases between. Germline loops: CDR1 SQVTM, CDR2 ANQGSEA. CDR3 protein: CSVTEGQPDNQPQHF. The CDR3 DNA reads as TGCAGCGTGACTGAGGGACAACCAGACAATCAGCCCCAGCATTTT. Using reference TRBV29-1 and TRBJ1-5 for the parts outside the CDR3, the full variable domain is SAVISQKPSRDICQRGTSLTIQCQVDSQVTMMFWYRQQPGQSLTLIATANQGSEATYESGFVIDKFPISRPNLTFSTLTVSNMSPEDSSIYLCSVTEGQPDNQPQHFGDGTRLSIL.